The clone carrying this TCR beta chain was seen only once. Its antigen is unknown. The data originate from a study of shared clonotypes between healthy human individuals. About the research overall: Per donor, CD8 memory used one plate, CD8 naive used two, CD4 memory used three and CD4 naive used three. Study outcomes and limitations: Naive CD4 clonotypes were shared across a handful of donors at 4.5% to 6%.

The authors ran the assay at deep level. Sorted-subset replicate PCR reactions contained roughly 200 ng DNA, corresponding to some 29,000 T cell genomes. Some clones are missing from TCRdb's copy, which holds only in-frame ones; the method was immunoSEQ multiplex PCR. The sample has some 580,000 clones; roughly 97% are singletons. The receptor was isolated from a woman aged 30 to 39 in good health. Sequencing was performed on naive CD4+ T cells sorted from blood. The subset is: CD45RA+ positively selected.

The CDR3 bases are TGTGCCAGCCGGACAGGGAATGGTGAGACCCAGTACTTC. Protein product: CASRTGNGETQYF. This rearrangement joins TRBV2 to TRBJ2-5; 8 nucleotides match TRBD1. Germline CDR1 reads SNHLY; CDR2 reads FYNNEI. Trimming at V came to 8 bases and at J to 5 bases, leaving 7 bases not matched to a gene. The CDR3 contains 13 residues.